This T cell receptor (beta chain) originates from a study of control samples from healthy donors and cancer patients. CDR1 MNHNY and CDR2 SVGAGI come from the germline V gene (reference sequence). V dropped 6 bases and J dropped 10 bases, with 13 bases sitting between them. This CDR3 has 13 amino acids. In this sample, this clone turned up a few times. Only in-frame clones appear in the TCRdb table, and some are missing; sequencing was by immunoSEQ multiplex PCR. Of 40,000 to 45,000 clones listed, more than 65% were seen once; the top ten hold 17%. J is TRBJ1-6 and V is TRBV6-6; D ambiguous. The TCR comes from a male donor with melanoma. The sequenced sample was formalin-fixed, paraffin-embedded tissue. CDR3 DNA: TGTGCCAGCAGCCCGAACACCTACTCACCCCTCCACTTT. Translated: CASSPNTYSPLHF.